This TCR beta chain derives from a study of shared clonotypes between healthy human individuals. Findings and limits, study-wide: Blood was the sole source, and tissue repertoires probably differ. Among donors, clonotype sharing was expected to be affected by sequencing depth. Clonotypes that were shared across four donors made up around 5.5% of naive CD4 clonotypes.

Only CD45RO-negative cells positively selected for CCR7 counted as naive CD8 cells, so terminally differentiated effector memory CD45RA+ cells were excluded. Donors were healthy HIV-negative adults without recently reported acute infections or vaccinations. Profiled with immunoSEQ multiplex PCR; TCRdb holds only in-frame clones, not every one. The sample lists roughly 2,000,000 clones, approximately 94% occurring once. In the case of this clone: Antigen unknown.

Germline values: CDR1 MDHEN, CDR2 SYDVKM. The CDR3 runs to 13 residues. V was cut by 7 bases and J by 4 bases, with 13 bases left in between. What was sequenced was naive CD8+ T cells sorted from blood. This clonotype was sampled from a man between 18 and 35 years old in good health. This chain connects TRBV28 to TRBJ1-2; possible D gene TRBD1, 6 bases. CDR3 in DNA: TGTGCCAGCATTCCCTCGGGGGCCTATGGCTACACCTTC. Protein: CASIPSGAYGYTF.